The rows below give T cell receptor beta chains drawn from one sample of a study of T and B cells in COVID-19 patients. MiXCR, applied by TCRdb to the multiplex PCR reads, yields one record per CDR3 protein. The table lists over 10,000 distinct CDR3 sequences, 25% of them singletons, with 4% in the top ten. The sample consisted of blood. The origin of the receptors is a human donor who had recovered from COVID-19. CDR3s include the opening cysteine and the closing phenylalanine or tryptophan. The D gene is left open where the match is weak. Rows may omit the clone size; those that give it use once, few, many or a size class.

d_call j_call v_call clone_size cdr3_nt cdr3_aa
NA TRBJ2-5 TRBV5-1 few TGCGCCAGCAGCCCCCGGGATCTACAAGAGACCCAGTACTTC CASSPRDLQETQYF
TRBD1 TRBJ1-2 TRBV29-1 NA TGCAGCGTGCAGGACAGGGAGGGTGGCTACACCTTC CSVQDREGGYTF
TRBD2 TRBJ2-5 TRBV19 medium-sized TGTGCCAGTTCCCAGCGGGGGGGCTGGGAGACCCAGTACTTC CASSQRGGWETQYF
TRBD2 TRBJ2-3 TRBV12-3/TRBV12-4 medium-sized TGTGCCAGCAGCCTCGGCGGGGGGGCGGTAGATACGCAGTATTTT CASSLGGGAVDTQYF
TRBD1 TRBJ1-5 TRBV18 few TGTGCCAGCTCACCGACAGGGACCGAACAGCCCCAGCATTTT CASSPTGTEQPQHF
NA TRBJ1-4 TRBV7-9 few TGTGCCAGCAGCTTACTGGGCGACACTAATGAAAAACTGTTTTTT CASSLLGDTNEKLFF
NA TRBJ1-1 TRBV11-1 many TGTGCCAGCAGCTTAGCTACAGGGAGAGCTTTCTTT CASSLATGRAFF
NA TRBJ1-6 TRBV14 NA TGTGCCAGCAGCCGGGACCGGAGCTCCTATAATTCACCCCTCCACTTT CASSRDRSSYNSPLHF
TRBD1 TRBJ2-7 TRBV6-5 medium-sized TGTGCCAGCAGTCCTCGTCGGGACAGTTACGAGCAGTACTTC CASSPRRDSYEQYF
TRBD1 TRBJ2-1 TRBV6-5 NA TGTGCCAGCAAGACCGGGACAGGAGGGCAGTTCTTC CASKTGTGGQFF